Presented here are 5 T cell receptor beta chains from one specimen sequenced in a study of T cell responses to AZD1222 COVID-19 vaccine. Measured with immunoSEQ multiplex PCR; TCRdb has only the in-frame clones, and not every one. This table has about 72,000 clones, around 86% appearing once. Source: peripheral blood, taken on day 0 of AZD1222 vaccination. The source is an adult in good health.

In its sample, this clone was seen a few times. The chain employs TRBV7-2 and TRBJ2-7; 7 nucleotides align to TRBD2. V dropped 1 base and J dropped 4; count of bases not matched to a gene: 7. The CDR3 runs to 15 residues. Germline assignment: CDR1 SGHTA and CDR2 FQGNSA. CDR3 loop: CASSLGEGPSYEQYF. Written as DNA, the CDR3 is TGTGCCAGCAGCTTAGGGGAGGGGCCCTCATACGAGCAGTACTTC.

This clone came up once. The rearrangement uses TRBV5-1 and TRBJ1-1; D unresolved. This CDR3 contains 14 residues. V was clipped by 6 bases and J by 4 bases, with 16 bases between them. Germline V gene data show CDR1 as SGHRS and CDR2 as YFSETQ. The CDR3 bases are TGCGCCAGCAAGAGTCAGTTATCTGCCACTGAAGCTTTCTTT. Encoded protein: CASKSQLSATEAFF.

The chain carries TRBV12-3 or TRBV12-4 and TRBJ1-2, with D uncertain. The CDR3 contains 12 residues. V gave up 3 bases and J gave up 3 bases, with 5 bases separating them. CDR3 sequence reads: CASSLTYYGYTF. The CDR3 DNA reads as TGTGCCAGCAGTTTGACTTACTATGGCTACACCTTC.

The chain has TRBV7-2 and TRBJ1-5, with D perhaps matching TRBD1 (6 bases). The CDR3 contains 17 residues. V lost 1 base and J 3 bases, leaving 16 bases between the germline ends. Germline CDR1 SGHTA, CDR2 FQGNSA. The CDR3 bases are TGTGCCAGCAGCTTAGGGGCGGGCAGGGGCGTCAATCAGCCCCAGCATTTT. It yields the protein CASSLGAGRGVNQPQHF.

The rearrangement uses TRBV12-3 or TRBV12-4 and TRBJ1-5; no firm D call. The CDR3 spans 13 residues. The V gene lost 3 bases and the J gene lost 4 bases, with 7 bases spanning the gap. The CDR3 region has the DNA TGTGCCAGCAGTTTTGGCCGAAATCAGCCCCAGCATTTT. Translation: CASSFGRNQPQHF.